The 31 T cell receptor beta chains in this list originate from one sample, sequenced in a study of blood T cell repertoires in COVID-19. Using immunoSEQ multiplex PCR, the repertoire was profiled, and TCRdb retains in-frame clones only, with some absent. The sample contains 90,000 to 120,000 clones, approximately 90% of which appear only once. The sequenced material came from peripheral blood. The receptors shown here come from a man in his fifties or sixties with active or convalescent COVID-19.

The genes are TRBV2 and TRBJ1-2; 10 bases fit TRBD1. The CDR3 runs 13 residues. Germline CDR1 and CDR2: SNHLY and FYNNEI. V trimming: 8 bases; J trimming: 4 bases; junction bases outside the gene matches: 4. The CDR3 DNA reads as TGTGCCAGCGGATGGACAGGGGGCTATGGCTACACCTTC. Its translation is CASGWTGGYGYTF.

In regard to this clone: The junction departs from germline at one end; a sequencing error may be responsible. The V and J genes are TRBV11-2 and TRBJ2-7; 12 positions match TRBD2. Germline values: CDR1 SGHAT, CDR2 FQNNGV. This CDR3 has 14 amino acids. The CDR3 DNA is TGTGCCAGCAGCTTAGAGATCGGGACTAGCGGGCCCCACTTC. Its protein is CASSLEIGTSGPHF.

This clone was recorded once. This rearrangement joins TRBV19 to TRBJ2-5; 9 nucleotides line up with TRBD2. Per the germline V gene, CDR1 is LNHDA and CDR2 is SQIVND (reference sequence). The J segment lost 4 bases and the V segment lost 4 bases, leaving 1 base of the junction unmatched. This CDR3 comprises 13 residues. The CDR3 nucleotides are TGTGCCAGTAGTAAACTAGCGGGAGAGACCCAGTACTTC. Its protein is CASSKLAGETQYF.

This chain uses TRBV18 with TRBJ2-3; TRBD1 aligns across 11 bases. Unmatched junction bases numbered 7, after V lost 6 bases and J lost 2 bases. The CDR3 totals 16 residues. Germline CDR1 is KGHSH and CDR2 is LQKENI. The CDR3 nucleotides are TGTGCCAGCTCCCCAGGACAGGGGGCCACCACAGATACGCAGTATTTT. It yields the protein CASSPGQGATTDTQYF.

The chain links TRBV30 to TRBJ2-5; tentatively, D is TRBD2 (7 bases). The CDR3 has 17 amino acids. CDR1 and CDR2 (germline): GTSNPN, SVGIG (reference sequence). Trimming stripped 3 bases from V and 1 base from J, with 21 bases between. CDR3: CAWSRGAALRAQETQYF. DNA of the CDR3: TGTGCCTGGAGCCGGGGGGCGGCCCTGCGGGCCCAAGAGACCCAGTACTTC.

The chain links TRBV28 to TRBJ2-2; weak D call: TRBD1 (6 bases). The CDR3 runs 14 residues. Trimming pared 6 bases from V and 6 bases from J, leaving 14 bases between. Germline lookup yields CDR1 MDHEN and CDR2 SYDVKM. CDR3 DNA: TGTGCCAGCAGGTTACAGGGTTCCGCCGGGGAGCTGTTTTTT. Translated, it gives CASRLQGSAGELFF.

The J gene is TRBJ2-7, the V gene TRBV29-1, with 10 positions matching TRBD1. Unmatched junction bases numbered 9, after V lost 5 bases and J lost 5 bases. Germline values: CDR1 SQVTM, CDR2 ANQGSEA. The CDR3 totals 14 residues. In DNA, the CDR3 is TGCAGCGTTCGCAACCGGGACAGGGGCCACGAGCAGTACTTC. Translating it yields CSVRNRDRGHEQYF.

This CDR3 is CAISEGGVDGEKLFF. The CDR3 region has the DNA TGTGCCATCAGTGAAGGGGGGGTTGATGGTGAAAAACTGTTTTTT. This chain joins TRBV10-3 and TRBJ1-4, with a weak D call TRBD1 (6 bases). Trimming shortened V by 3 bases and J by 7 bases, and 15 bases separated the two germline ends. This CDR3 has 15 residues. CDR1 is ENHRY, CDR2 SYGVKD, per germline.

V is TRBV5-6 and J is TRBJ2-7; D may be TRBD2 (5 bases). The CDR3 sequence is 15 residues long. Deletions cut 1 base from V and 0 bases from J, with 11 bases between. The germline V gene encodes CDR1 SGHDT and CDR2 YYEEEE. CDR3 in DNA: TGTGCCAGCAGCTTGATCGGGGTTAGCTCCTACGAGCAGTACTTC. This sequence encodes CASSLIGVSSYEQYF.

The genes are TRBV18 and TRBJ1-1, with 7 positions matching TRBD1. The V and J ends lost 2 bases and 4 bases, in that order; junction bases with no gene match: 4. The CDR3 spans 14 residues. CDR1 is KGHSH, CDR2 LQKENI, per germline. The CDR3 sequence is CASSPVTGLTEAFF. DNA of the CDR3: TGTGCCAGCTCACCAGTGACAGGGCTCACTGAAGCTTTCTTT.

The CDR3 region is CAAGTVNSPLHF. The CDR3, as DNA: TGTGCCGCAGGGACAGTCAATTCACCCCTCCACTTT. The chain combines TRBV7-9 with TRBJ1-6; 7 nucleotides agree with TRBD1. With 11 bases clipped from V and 7 bases from J, the junction kept 5 bases outside the gene matches. The CDR3 runs 12 residues. Germline values: CDR1 SEHNR, CDR2 FQNEAQ (reference sequence).

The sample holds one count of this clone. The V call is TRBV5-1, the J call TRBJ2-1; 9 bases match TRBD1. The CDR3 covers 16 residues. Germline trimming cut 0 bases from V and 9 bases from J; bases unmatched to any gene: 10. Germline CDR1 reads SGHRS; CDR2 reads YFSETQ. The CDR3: CASSLAPGQGIGEQFF. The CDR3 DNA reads TGCGCCAGCAGCTTGGCCCCCGGACAGGGGATCGGTGAGCAGTTCTTC.

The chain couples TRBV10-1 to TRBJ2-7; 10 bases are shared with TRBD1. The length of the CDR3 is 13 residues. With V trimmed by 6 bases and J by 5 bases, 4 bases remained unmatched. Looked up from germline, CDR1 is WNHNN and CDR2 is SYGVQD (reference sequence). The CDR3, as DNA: TGCGCCAGCAGCAACGGACAGGGGGACGAGCAGTACTTC. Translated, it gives CASSNGQGDEQYF.

The CDR3 is CAISESKEFAGGVDEQFF. The CDR3 region has the DNA TGTGCCATCAGTGAGTCGAAGGAGTTCGCGGGAGGAGTCGATGAGCAGTTCTTC. The chain employs TRBV10-3 and TRBJ2-1; TRBD2 matches 8 bases. CDR1 is ENHRY and CDR2 is SYGVKD in the germline V gene. With 0 bases clipped from V and 8 bases from J, the junction kept 15 bases outside the gene matches. This CDR3 is built from 18 residues.

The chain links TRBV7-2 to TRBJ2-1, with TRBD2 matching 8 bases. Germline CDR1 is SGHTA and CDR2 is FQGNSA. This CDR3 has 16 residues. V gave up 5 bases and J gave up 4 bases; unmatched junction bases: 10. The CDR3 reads CASSGTGTRIYNEQFF. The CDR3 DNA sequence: TGTGCCAGCAGCGGCACCGGGACTAGGATTTACAATGAGCAGTTCTTC.

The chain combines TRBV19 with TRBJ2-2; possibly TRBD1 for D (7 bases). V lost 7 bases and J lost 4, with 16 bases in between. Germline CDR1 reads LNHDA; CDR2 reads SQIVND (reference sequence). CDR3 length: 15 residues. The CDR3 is CASIGRQGSTGELFF. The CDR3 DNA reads TGTGCCAGTATCGGGAGACAGGGATCCACCGGGGAGCTGTTTTTT.

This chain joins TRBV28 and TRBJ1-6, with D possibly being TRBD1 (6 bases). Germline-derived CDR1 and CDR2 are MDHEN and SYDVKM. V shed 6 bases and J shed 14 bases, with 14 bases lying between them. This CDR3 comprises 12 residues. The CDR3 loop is CASRPPGATLHF. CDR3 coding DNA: TGTGCCAGCAGACCCCCAGGGGCCACCCTCCACTTT.

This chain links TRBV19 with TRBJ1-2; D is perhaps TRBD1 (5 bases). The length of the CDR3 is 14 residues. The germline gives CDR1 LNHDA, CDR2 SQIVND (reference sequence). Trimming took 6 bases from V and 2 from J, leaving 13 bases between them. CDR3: CASRRRDSNYGYTF. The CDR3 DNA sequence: TGTGCCAGTAGGCGTAGGGACTCCAACTATGGCTACACCTTC. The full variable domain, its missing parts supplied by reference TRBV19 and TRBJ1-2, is DGGITQSPKYLFRKEGQNVTLSCEQNLNHDAMYWYRQDPGQGLRLIYYSQIVNDFQKGDIAEGYSVSREKKESFPLTVTSAQKNPTAFYLCASRRRDSNYGYTFGSGTRLTVV.

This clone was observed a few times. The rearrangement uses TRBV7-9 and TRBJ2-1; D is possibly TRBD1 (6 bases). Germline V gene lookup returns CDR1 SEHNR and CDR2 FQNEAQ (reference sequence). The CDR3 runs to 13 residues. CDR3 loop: CVIDRSSYNEQFF. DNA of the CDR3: TGTGTCATCGACAGGAGCTCCTACAATGAGCAGTTCTTC. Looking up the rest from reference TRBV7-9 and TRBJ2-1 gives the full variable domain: DTGVSQNPRHKITKRGQNVTFRCDPISEHNRLYWYRQTLGQGPEFLTYFQNEAQLEKSRLLSDRFSAERPKGSFSTLEIQRTEQGDSAMYLCVIDRSSYNEQFFGPGTRLTVL.

The chain's CDR3 is CASSELRHGSEAFF. DNA of the CDR3: TGTGCCAGCAGTGAATTGAGACATGGCAGTGAAGCTTTCTTT. The chain joins TRBV6-1 to TRBJ1-1; no clear D. Germline V CDR1 and CDR2: MNHNS, SASEGT. V lost 2 bases to trimming and J lost 7 bases, with 14 bases between them. This CDR3 spans 14 amino acids.

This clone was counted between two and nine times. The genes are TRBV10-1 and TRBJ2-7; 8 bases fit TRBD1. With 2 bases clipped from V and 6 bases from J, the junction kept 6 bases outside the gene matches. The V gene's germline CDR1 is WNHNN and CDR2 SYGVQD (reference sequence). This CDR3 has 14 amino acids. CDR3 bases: TGCGCCAGCAGTGAGACAGGGGGTGGCGGCGAGCAGTACTTC. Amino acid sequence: CASSETGGGGEQYF.

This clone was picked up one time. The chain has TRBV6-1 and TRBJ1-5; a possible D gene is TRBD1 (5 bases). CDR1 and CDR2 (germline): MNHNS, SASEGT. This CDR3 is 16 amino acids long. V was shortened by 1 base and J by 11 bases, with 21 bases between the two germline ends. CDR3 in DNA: TGTGCCAGCAGTGAAGTGGGGGGTTTTAAGAGGTCGGCCCAGCATTTT. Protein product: CASSEVGGFKRSAQHF.

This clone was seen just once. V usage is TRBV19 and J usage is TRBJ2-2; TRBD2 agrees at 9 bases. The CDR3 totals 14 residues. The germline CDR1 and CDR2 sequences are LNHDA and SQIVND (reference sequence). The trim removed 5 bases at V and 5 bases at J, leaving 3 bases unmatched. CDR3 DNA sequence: TGTGCCAGTAGTCAAGCGGGAGGTACCGGGGAGCTGTTTTTT. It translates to CASSQAGGTGELFF.

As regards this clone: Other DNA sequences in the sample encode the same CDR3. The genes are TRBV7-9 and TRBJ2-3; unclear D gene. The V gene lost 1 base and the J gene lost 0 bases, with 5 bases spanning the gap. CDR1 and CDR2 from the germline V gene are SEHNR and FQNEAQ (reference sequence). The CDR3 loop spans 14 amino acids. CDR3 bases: TGTGCCAGCAGCTTAGGAGCTAGCACAGATACGCAGTATTTT. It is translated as CASSLGASTDTQYF. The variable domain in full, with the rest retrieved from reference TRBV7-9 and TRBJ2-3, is DTGVSQNPRHKITKRGQNVTFRCDPISEHNRLYWYRQTLGQGPEFLTYFQNEAQLEKSRLLSDRFSAERPKGSFSTLEIQRTEQGDSAMYLCASSLGASTDTQYFGPGTRLTVL.

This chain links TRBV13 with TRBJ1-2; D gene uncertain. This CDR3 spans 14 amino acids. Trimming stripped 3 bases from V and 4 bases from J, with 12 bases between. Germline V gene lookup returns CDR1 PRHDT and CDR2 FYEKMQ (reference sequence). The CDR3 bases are TGTGCCAGCAGCTTGAGTCGAGGTTTCTATGGCTACACCTTC. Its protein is CASSLSRGFYGYTF.

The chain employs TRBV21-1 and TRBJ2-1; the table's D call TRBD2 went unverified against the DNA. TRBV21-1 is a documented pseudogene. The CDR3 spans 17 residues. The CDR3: CASSSRPKAGGSDEQFF. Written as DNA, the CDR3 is TGTGCCAGCAGCTCAAGACCCAAGGCGGGAGGATCGGACGAGCAGTTCTTC.

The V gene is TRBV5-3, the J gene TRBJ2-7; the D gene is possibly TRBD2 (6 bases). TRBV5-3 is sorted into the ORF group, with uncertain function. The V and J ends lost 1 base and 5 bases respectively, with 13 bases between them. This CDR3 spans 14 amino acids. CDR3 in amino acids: CARSLWTKKDEQYF. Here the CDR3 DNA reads TGTGCCAGAAGCTTGTGGACTAAAAAAGACGAGCAGTACTTC.

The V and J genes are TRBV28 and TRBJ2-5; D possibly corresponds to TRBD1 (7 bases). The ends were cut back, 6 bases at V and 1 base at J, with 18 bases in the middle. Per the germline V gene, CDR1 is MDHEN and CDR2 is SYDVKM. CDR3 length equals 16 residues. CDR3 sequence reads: CASSTAGTAGQETQYF. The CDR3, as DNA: TGTGCCAGCAGCACCGCCGGGACAGCGGGCCAAGAGACCCAGTACTTC.

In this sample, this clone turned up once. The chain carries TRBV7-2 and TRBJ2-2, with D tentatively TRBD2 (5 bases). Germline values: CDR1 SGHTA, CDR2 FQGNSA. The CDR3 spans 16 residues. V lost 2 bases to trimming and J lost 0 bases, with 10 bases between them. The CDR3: CASSLNSVANTGELFF. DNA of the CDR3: TGTGCCAGCAGCTTAAATAGCGTAGCGAACACCGGGGAGCTGTTTTTT.

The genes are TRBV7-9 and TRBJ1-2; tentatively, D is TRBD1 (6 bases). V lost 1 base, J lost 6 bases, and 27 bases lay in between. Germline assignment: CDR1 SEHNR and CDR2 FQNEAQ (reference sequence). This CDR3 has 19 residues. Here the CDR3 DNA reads TGTGCCAGCAGCTTAGTTCGGTCCCCCGTTGTGGGGGCGAAGGATGGCTACACCTTC. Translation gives CASSLVRSPVVGAKDGYTF.

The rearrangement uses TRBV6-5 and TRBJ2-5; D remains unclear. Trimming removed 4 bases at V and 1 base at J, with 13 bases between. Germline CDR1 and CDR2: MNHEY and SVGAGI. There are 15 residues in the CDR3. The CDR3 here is CASSSTYRVQETQYF. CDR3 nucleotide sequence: TGTGCCAGCAGTTCAACCTACCGGGTCCAAGAGACCCAGTACTTC.